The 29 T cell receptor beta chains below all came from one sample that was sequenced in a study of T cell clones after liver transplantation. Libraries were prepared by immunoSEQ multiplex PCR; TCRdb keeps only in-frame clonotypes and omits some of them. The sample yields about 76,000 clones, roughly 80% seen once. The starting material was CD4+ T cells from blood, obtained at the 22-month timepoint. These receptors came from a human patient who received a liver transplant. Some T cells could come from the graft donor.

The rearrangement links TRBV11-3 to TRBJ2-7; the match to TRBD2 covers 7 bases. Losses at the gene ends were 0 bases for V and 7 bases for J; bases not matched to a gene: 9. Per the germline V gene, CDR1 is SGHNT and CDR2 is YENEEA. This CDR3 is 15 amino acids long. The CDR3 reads CASSLDGQRGAEQYF. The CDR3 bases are TGTGCCAGCAGCTTAGATGGGCAGCGGGGAGCGGAGCAGTACTTC.

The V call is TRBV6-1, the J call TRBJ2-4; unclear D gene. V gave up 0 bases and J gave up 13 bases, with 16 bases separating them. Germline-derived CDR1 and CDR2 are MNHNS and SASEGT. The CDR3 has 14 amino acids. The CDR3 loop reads CASSEAHLMPRQYF. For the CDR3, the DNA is TGTGCCAGCAGTGAAGCGCATCTTATGCCCAGACAGTACTTC.

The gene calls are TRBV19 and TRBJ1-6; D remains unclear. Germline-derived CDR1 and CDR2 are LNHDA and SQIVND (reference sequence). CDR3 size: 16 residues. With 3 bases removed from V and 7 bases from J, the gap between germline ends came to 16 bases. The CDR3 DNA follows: TGTGCCAGTAGTATCCAATCAGACGGACTCAATTCACCCCTCCACTTT. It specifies CASSIQSDGLNSPLHF. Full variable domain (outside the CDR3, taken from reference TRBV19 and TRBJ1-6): DGGITQSPKYLFRKEGQNVTLSCEQNLNHDAMYWYRQDPGQGLRLIYYSQIVNDFQKGDIAEGYSVSREKKESFPLTVTSAQKNPTAFYLCASSIQSDGLNSPLHFGNGTRLTVT.

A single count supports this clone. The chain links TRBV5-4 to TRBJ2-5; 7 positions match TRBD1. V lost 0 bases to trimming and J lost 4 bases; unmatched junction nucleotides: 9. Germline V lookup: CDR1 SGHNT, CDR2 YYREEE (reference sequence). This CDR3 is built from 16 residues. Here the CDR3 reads CASSLVPTGKVETQYF. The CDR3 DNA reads TGTGCCAGCAGCTTGGTACCGACAGGGAAGGTAGAGACCCAGTACTTC. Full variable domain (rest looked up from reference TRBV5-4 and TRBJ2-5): ETGVTQSPTHLIKTRGQQVTLRCSSQSGHNTVSWYQQALGQGPQFIFQYYREEENGRGNFPPRFSGLQFPNYSSELNVNALELDDSALYLCASSLVPTGKVETQYFGPGTRLLVL.

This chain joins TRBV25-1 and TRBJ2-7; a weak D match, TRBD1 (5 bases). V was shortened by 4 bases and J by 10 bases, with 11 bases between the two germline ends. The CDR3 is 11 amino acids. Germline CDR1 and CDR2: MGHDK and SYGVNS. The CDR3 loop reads CASSAGYGQYF. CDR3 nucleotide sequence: TGTGCCAGCAGTGCAGGGTACGGTCAGTACTTC.

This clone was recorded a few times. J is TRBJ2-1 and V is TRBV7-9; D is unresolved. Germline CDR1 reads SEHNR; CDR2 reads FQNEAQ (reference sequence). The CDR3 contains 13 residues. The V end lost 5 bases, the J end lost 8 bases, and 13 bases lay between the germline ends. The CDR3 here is CASSTTGAYEQFF. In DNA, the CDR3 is TGTGCCAGCAGCACCACGGGCGCCTATGAGCAGTTCTTC.

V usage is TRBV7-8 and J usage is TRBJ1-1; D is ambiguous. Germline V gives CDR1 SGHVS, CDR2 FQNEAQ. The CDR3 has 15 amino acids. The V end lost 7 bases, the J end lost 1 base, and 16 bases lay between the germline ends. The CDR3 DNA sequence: TGTGCCAGCACATATACCGGTTCTAGGAACACTGAAGCTTTCTTT. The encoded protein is CASTYTGSRNTEAFF.

The CDR3 bases are TGTGCCAGCAGTGGACAGACAACTAATGAAAAACTGTTTTTT. Protein: CASSGQTTNEKLFF. The chain recombines TRBV6-1 with TRBJ1-4, with D perhaps TRBD1 (5 bases). V was pared by 4 bases and J by 0 bases, with 6 bases between. The CDR3 covers 14 residues. Germline V CDR1 and CDR2: MNHNS, SASEGT.

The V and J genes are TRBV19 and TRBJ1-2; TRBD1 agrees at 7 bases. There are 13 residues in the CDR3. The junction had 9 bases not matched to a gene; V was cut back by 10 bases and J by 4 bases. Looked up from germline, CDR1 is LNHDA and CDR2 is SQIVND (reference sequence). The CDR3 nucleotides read TGTGCCACCTCAGGGAGACAGGGCTATGGCTACACCTTC. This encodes CATSGRQGYGYTF. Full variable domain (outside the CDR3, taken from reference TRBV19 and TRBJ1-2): DGGITQSPKYLFRKEGQNVTLSCEQNLNHDAMYWYRQDPGQGLRLIYYSQIVNDFQKGDIAEGYSVSREKKESFPLTVTSAQKNPTAFYLCATSGRQGYGYTFGSGTRLTVV.

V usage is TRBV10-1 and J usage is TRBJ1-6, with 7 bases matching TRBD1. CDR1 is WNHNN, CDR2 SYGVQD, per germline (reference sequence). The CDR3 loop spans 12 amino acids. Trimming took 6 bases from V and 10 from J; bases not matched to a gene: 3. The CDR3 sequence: CASRRQGSPLHF. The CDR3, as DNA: TGCGCCAGCAGACGACAGGGCTCACCCCTCCACTTT.

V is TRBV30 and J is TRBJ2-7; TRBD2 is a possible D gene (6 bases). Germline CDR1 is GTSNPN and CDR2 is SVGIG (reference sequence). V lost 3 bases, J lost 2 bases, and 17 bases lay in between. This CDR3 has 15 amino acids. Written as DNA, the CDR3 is TGTGCCTGGAGCCAAGGTTTGGGAGGCGCCTACGAGCAGTACTTC. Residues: CAWSQGLGGAYEQYF.

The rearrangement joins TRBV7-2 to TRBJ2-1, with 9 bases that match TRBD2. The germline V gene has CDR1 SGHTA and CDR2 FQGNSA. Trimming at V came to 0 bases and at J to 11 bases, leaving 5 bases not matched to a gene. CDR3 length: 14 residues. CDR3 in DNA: TGTGCCAGCAGCTTAGCGGCTAGCGGGGTACAGCAGTTCTTC. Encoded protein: CASSLAASGVQQFF.

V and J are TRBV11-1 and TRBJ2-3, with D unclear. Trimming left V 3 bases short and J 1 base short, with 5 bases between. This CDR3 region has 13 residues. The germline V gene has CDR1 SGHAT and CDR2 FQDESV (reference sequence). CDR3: CASSFPGTDTQYF. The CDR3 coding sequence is TGTGCCAGCAGCTTCCCTGGCACAGATACGCAGTATTTT. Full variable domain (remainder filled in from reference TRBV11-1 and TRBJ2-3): EAEVAQSPRYKITEKSQAVAFWCDPISGHATLYWYRQILGQGPELLVQFQDESVVDDSQLPKDRFSAERLKGVDSTLKIQPAELGDSAMYLCASSFPGTDTQYFGPGTRLTVL.

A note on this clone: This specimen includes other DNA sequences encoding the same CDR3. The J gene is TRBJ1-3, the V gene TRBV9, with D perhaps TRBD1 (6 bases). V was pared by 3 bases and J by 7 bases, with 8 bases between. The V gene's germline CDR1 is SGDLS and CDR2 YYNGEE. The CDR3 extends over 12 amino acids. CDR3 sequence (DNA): TGTGCCAGCAGCGGTCAGGGGAACACCATATATTTT. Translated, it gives CASSGQGNTIYF.

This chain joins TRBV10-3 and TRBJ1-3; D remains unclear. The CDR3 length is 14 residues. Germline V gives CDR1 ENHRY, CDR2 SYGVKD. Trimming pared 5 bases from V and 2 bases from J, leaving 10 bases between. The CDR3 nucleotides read TGTGCCATCAGTCGGCAAGATCCTGGAAACACCATATATTTT. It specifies CAISRQDPGNTIYF.

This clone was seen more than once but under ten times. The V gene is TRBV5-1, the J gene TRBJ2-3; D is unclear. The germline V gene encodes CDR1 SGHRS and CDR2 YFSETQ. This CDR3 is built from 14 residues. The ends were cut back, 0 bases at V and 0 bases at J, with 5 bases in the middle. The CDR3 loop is CASSLGYSTDTQYF. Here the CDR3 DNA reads TGCGCCAGCAGCTTGGGTTACAGCACAGATACGCAGTATTTT.

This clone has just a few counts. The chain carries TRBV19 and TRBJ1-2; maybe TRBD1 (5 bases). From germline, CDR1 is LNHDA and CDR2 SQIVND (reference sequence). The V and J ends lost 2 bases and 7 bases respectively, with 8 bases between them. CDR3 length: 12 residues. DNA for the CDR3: TGTGCCAGTAGTATAAGGGACCTTGGCTACACCTTC. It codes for CASSIRDLGYTF.

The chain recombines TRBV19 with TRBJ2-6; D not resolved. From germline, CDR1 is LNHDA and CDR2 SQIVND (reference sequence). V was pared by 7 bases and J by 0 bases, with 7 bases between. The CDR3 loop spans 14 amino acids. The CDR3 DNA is TGTGCCAGTACGAGAGACTCTGGGGCCAACGTCCTGACTTTC. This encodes CASTRDSGANVLTF.

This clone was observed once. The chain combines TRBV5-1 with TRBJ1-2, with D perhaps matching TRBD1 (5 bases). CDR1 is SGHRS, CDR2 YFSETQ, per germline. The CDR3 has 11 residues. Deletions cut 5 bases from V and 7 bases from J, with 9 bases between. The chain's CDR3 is CASRNGAGYTF. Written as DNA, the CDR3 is TGCGCCAGCAGGAATGGGGCTGGCTACACCTTC.

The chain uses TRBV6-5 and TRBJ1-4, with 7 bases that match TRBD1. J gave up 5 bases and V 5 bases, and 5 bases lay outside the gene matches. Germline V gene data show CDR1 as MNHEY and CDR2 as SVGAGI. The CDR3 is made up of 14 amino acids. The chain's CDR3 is CASSPSDRNEKLFF. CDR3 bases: TGTGCCAGCAGTCCCTCGGACAGGAATGAAAAACTGTTTTTT.

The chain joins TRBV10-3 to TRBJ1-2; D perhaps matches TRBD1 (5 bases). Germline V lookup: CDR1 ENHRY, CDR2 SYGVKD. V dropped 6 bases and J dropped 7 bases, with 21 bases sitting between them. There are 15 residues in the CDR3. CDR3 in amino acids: CAISPSPQGDGGYTF. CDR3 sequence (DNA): TGTGCCATCAGCCCAAGTCCACAAGGGGATGGTGGCTACACCTTC.

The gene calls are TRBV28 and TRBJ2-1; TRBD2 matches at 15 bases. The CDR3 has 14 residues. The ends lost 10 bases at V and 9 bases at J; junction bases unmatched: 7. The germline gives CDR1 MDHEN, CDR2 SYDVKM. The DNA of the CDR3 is TGTGCCACACAGCCGGGACTAGCGGGAGGTGAGCAGTTCTTC. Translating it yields CATQPGLAGGEQFF.

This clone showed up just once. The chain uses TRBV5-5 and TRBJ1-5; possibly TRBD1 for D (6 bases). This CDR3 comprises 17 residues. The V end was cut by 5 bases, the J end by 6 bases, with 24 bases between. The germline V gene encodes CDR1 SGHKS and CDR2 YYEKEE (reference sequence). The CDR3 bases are TGTGCCAGCAGTCAAACCTCGGTCAGGGTAGGGGGTCAGCCCCAGCATTTT. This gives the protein CASSQTSVRVGGQPQHF.

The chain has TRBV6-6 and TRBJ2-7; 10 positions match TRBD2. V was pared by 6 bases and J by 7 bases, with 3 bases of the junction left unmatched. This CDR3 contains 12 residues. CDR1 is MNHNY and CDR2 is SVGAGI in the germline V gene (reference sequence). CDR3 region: CASSATSGEQYF. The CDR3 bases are TGTGCCAGCAGCGCGACTAGCGGGGAGCAGTACTTC.

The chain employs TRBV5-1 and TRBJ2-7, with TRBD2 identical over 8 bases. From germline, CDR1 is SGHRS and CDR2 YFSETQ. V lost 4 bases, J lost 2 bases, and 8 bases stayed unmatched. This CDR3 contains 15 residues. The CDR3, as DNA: TGCGCCAGCAGCCTAGGGGCGGGGGGAACCTACGAGCAGTACTTC. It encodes CASSLGAGGTYEQYF.

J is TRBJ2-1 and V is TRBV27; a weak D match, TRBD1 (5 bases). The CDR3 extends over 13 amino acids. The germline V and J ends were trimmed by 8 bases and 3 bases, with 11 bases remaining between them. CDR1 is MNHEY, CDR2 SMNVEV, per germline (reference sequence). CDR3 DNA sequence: TGTGCCAGCCACAAGGGGTTCTACAATGAGCAGTTCTTC. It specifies CASHKGFYNEQFF.

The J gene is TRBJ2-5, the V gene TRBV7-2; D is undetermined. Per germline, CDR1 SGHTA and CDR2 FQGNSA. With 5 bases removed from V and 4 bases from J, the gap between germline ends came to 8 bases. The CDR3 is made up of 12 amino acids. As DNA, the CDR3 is TGTGCCAGCAGCCTCGGGCGAGAGACCCAGTACTTC. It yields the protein CASSLGRETQYF.

The DNA of the CDR3 is TGTGCCAGCAGCTTGGAGCCGGGGACGAATTCACCCCTCCACTTT. Its translation: CASSLEPGTNSPLHF. The chain uses TRBV5-6 and TRBJ1-6; TRBD1 is a possible D gene (5 bases). Per germline, CDR1 SGHDT and CDR2 YYEEEE. Trimming pared 0 bases from V and 7 bases from J, leaving 11 bases between. CDR3 length: 15 residues.

CDR3 sequence reads: CASSLETGDNQPQHF. The DNA for the CDR3 is TGCGCCAGCAGCTTGGAGACAGGGGACAATCAGCCCCAGCATTTT. V usage is TRBV5-1 and J usage is TRBJ1-5, with TRBD1 matching 8 bases. The trim removed 0 bases at V and 3 bases at J, leaving 2 bases unmatched. Germline V gene sequence: CDR1 SGHRS, CDR2 YFSETQ. This CDR3 has 15 residues.